A single sample gave rise to the 32 T cell receptor beta chains below, sequenced in a study of T cells after yellow fever vaccination. TCRdb re-derived calls from the 5' RACE reads in MiXCR, one entry per CDR3 protein. Of around 31,000 distinct CDR3 sequences in the sample, over 9.5% are singletons; the top ten hold 9% to 15%. The sequencing used PBMCs, either bulk or a sorted T-cell subset (CD4+, CD8+, memory, or dextramer-sorted; not recorded which), collected roughly 15 days after the first yellow fever vaccination. The receptors here all came from a man aged 18 to 29 who received the YFV17D yellow fever vaccine.

The table lists this clonotype with many counts. CDR3 DNA sequence: TGTGCCACCAGCCGAGGACAGAGCGGCTACAATGAGCAGTTCTTC. The encoded protein is CATSRGQSGYNEQFF. This chain uses TRBV15 with TRBJ2-1; possibly TRBD1 for D (6 bases). This CDR3 has 15 residues. The germline V gene encodes CDR1 LNHNV and CDR2 YYDKDF (reference sequence). Deletions cut 5 bases from V and 3 bases from J, with 14 bases between.

This chain uses TRBV20-1 with TRBJ2-1; 9 bases line up with TRBD2. The CDR3 covers 16 residues. The ends lost 4 bases at V and 1 base at J; junction bases unmatched: 8. The germline V gene encodes CDR1 DFQATT and CDR2 SNEGSKA (reference sequence). CDR3 residues: CSATSSSGTSYNEQFF. The CDR3 bases are TGCAGTGCTACCAGCTCTAGCGGGACGTCCTACAATGAGCAGTTCTTC.

This clonotype appeared many times. The rearrangement joins TRBV29-1 to TRBJ2-7; D is uncertain. The V end was cut by 7 bases, the J end by 0 bases, with 16 bases between. The CDR3 totals 14 residues. Germline V lookup: CDR1 SQVTM, CDR2 ANQGSEA. Here the CDR3 reads CSAMKGIDSYEQYF. The DNA for the CDR3 is TGCAGCGCCATGAAGGGAATAGACTCCTACGAGCAGTACTTC.

Many counts were recorded for this clonotype. The genes are TRBV20-1 and TRBJ2-3; 16 bases match TRBD2. J was trimmed by 2 bases and V by 2 bases; bases with no gene match: 4. The CDR3 is made up of 17 amino acids. Germline CDR1 reads DFQATT; CDR2 reads SNEGSKA (reference sequence). The CDR3: CSARSGTSGGDTDTQYF. Here the CDR3 DNA reads TGCAGTGCTAGATCCGGGACTAGCGGGGGGGACACAGATACGCAGTATTTT.

At least ten counts were recorded for this clonotype. The chain recombines TRBV4-1 with TRBJ1-4; possibly TRBD1 for D (5 bases). V dropped 0 bases and J dropped 0 bases, with 14 bases sitting between them. The germline gives CDR1 MGHRA, CDR2 YSYEKL. CDR3 length: 18 amino acids. CDR3 sequence (DNA): TGCGCCAGCAGCCAAGATGGCAGGGCGGGTGCAACTAATGAAAAACTGTTTTTT. It yields the protein CASSQDGRAGATNEKLFF.

This clonotype was seen just once. A much larger clone is a single base away; this may be a read error. The rearrangement joins TRBV18 to TRBJ2-2, with a weak D call TRBD2 (5 bases). With 1 base removed from V and 9 bases from J, the gap between germline ends came to 9 bases. Germline V gives CDR1 KGHSH, CDR2 LQKENI. This CDR3 is 13 amino acids long. The CDR3 protein is CASSPRRVWELFF. CDR3 in DNA: TGTGCCAGCTCACCACGGCGGGTCTGGGAGCTGTTTTTT.

This clonotype was observed many times. The chain joins TRBV5-1 to TRBJ2-2, with 7 nucleotides matching TRBD2. The V and J ends lost 6 bases and 4 bases, in that order; junction bases with no gene match: 6. The germline CDR1 and CDR2 sequences are SGHRS and YFSETQ. The CDR3 length is 14 residues. This CDR3 is CASTWGGSTGELFF. CDR3 coding DNA: TGCGCCAGCACCTGGGGGGGATCCACCGGGGAGCTGTTTTTT.

This clonotype was seen a handful of times. The chain carries TRBV20-1 and TRBJ2-5, with 8 bases matching TRBD1. Per the germline V gene, CDR1 is DFQATT and CDR2 is SNEGSKA (reference sequence). Unmatched junction bases numbered 9, after V lost 5 bases and J lost 7 bases. The CDR3 is made up of 13 amino acids. The CDR3 protein is CSAWDRPQGTQYF. The CDR3 coding sequence is TGCAGTGCTTGGGACAGGCCCCAGGGGACCCAGTACTTC.

The chain employs TRBV6-4 and TRBJ2-1, with D possibly being TRBD2 (7 bases). The CDR3 has 12 amino acids. Trimming left V 5 bases short and J 10 bases short, with 12 bases between. In germline, CDR1 is MRHNA, CDR2 SNTAGT. The CDR3 DNA reads TGTGCCAGCAGTCCACAGGGAGGGGAGCAGTTCTTC. Its translation is CASSPQGGEQFF.

This clonotype was detected many times. The chain combines TRBV9 with TRBJ1-3; no clear D. The CDR3 extends over 14 amino acids. CDR1 is SGDLS and CDR2 is YYNGEE in the germline V gene. V lost 2 bases, J lost 0 bases, and 6 bases lay in between. CDR3 DNA sequence: TGTGCCAGCAGCGTTACCAGCTCTGGAAACACCATATATTTT. As protein: CASSVTSSGNTIYF.

Regarding this clonotype: Just one base apart from a much larger clone, this may be a read error. V is TRBV29-1 and J is TRBJ2-1; maybe TRBD2 (5 bases). This CDR3 comprises 14 residues. Germline V gene sequence: CDR1 SQVTM, CDR2 ANQGSEA. The V end was cut by 6 bases, the J end by 3 bases, with 15 bases between. CDR3 in amino acids: CSVGNSVGYNEQFF. The CDR3 DNA follows: TGCAGCGTGGGTAATAGCGTGGGCTACAATGAGCAGTTCTTC.

This clonotype was seen ten or more times. The chain employs TRBV7-6 and TRBJ2-3; 8 bases are a match to TRBD2. CDR3 size: 15 residues. Losses at the gene ends were 1 base for V and 1 base for J; bases not matched to a gene: 1. Germline loops: CDR1 SGHVS, CDR2 FNYEAQ. As DNA, the CDR3 is TGTGCCAGCAGCTTAGAAGCGGGGGGCACAGATACGCAGTATTTT. This gives the protein CASSLEAGGTDTQYF.

The table lists this clonotype with many counts. This chain's CDR3 is CASSVGGTGYQPQHF. The CDR3 DNA reads as TGTGCCAGCAGCGTAGGTGGGACAGGGTATCAGCCCCAGCATTTT. V usage is TRBV9 and J usage is TRBJ1-5; 9 positions match TRBD1. Germline loops: CDR1 SGDLS, CDR2 YYNGEE. The V and J ends lost 0 bases and 5 bases, in that order; junction bases with no gene match: 3. The CDR3 contains 15 residues.

This clonotype appeared many times. The J gene is TRBJ1-1, the V gene TRBV28; 9 bases are a match to TRBD1. V was pared by 3 bases and J by 5 bases, with 7 bases of the junction left unmatched. CDR3 length: 15 amino acids. The germline CDR1 and CDR2 sequences are MDHEN and SYDVKM. CDR3 DNA sequence: TGTGCCAGCAGTTTTGGGACAGGGTCGGGAACTGAAGCTTTCTTT. Translation: CASSFGTGSGTEAFF.

At least ten counts were recorded for this clonotype. V and J are TRBV2 and TRBJ1-1; D might be TRBD1 (5 bases). The CDR3 totals 12 residues. Germline V CDR1 and CDR2: SNHLY, FYNNEI. The germline V and J ends were trimmed by 6 bases and 2 bases, with 7 bases remaining between them. The CDR3 DNA reads TGTGCCAGCAGGGGGGACAACACTGAAGCTTTCTTT. It codes for CASRGDNTEAFF. Using reference TRBV2 and TRBJ1-1 for the parts outside the CDR3, the full variable domain is EPEVTQTPSHQVTQMGQEVILRCVPISNHLYFYWYRQILGQKVEFLVSFYNNEISEKSEIFDDQFSVERPDGSNFTLKIRSTKLEDSAMYFCASRGDNTEAFFGQGTRLTVV.

This clonotype was seen repeatedly, ten times or more. J is TRBJ2-7 and V is TRBV24-1; either TRBD1 or TRBD2 may supply D (6 bases each). V lost 2 bases, J lost 1 base, and 11 bases lay in between. The CDR3 runs to 15 residues. Germline V gene sequence: CDR1 KGHDR, CDR2 SFDVKD. The CDR3 sequence is CATSDSTGRSYEQYF. In DNA, the CDR3 is TGTGCCACCAGTGATTCCACAGGGAGGTCCTACGAGCAGTACTTC.

At least ten counts were recorded for this clonotype. CDR3 loop: CASSYGAFPGNTIYF. CDR3 sequence (DNA): TGTGCCAGCAGTTACGGGGCGTTCCCTGGAAACACCATATATTTT. The V gene is TRBV6-5, the J gene TRBJ1-3; TRBD1 is a possible D gene (5 bases). CDR3 size: 15 residues. Germline V gene sequence: CDR1 MNHEY, CDR2 SVGAGI. V gave up 2 bases and J gave up 2 bases, with 10 bases separating them.

This clonotype was observed at least ten times. V is TRBV5-4 and J is TRBJ2-5, with 9 bases that match TRBD1. The CDR3 has 14 residues. J gave up 1 base and V 2 bases, and 0 bases lay outside the gene matches. Germline V lookup: CDR1 SGHNT, CDR2 YYREEE (reference sequence). CDR3 loop: CASSLQGAQETQYF. The DNA of the CDR3 is TGTGCCAGCAGCTTACAGGGGGCCCAAGAGACCCAGTACTTC.

This clonotype was counted ten times or more. The CDR3: CASSFRLAPSTDTQYF. DNA for the CDR3: TGTGCCAGCAGCTTTCGACTAGCGCCATCCACAGATACGCAGTATTTT. The J gene is TRBJ2-3, the V gene TRBV7-2, with 8 bases fitting TRBD2. Trimming removed 3 bases from V and 2 bases from J; junction bases left unmatched: 7. CDR1 is SGHTA and CDR2 is FQGNSA in the germline V gene. The CDR3 is 16 residues long.

This clonotype was picked up many times. V and J are TRBV5-1 and TRBJ2-3, with no clear D. CDR1 is SGHRS and CDR2 is YFSETQ in the germline V gene. The V gene lost 0 bases and the J gene lost 0 bases, with 8 bases spanning the gap. CDR3 length: 15 amino acids. In DNA, the CDR3 is TGCGCCAGCAGCTTGGAGGAGCTTAGCACAGATACGCAGTATTTT. Translation: CASSLEELSTDTQYF.

This clonotype was observed many times. The rearrangement uses TRBV7-3 and TRBJ2-3; D is possibly TRBD1 (5 bases). V was trimmed by 5 bases and J by 1 base, leaving 10 bases between them. This CDR3 comprises 14 residues. Germline V gives CDR1 SGHTA, CDR2 FQGTGA. DNA of the CDR3: TGTGCCAGCAGCCCCCGCAGGGGCACAGATACGCAGTATTTT. The encoded protein is CASSPRRGTDTQYF.

This clonotype was picked up many times. V usage is TRBV7-2 and J usage is TRBJ2-4, with 9 nucleotides matching TRBD1. CDR1 SGHTA and CDR2 FQGNSA come from the germline V gene. Losses at the gene ends were 5 bases for V and 6 bases for J; bases not matched to a gene: 2. CDR3 size: 13 residues. The CDR3 protein is CASSRQGGNIQYF. CDR3 nucleotide sequence: TGTGCCAGCAGCCGACAGGGGGGAAACATTCAGTACTTC.

This clonotype appeared many times. This rearrangement joins TRBV7-6 to TRBJ2-7; TRBD2 might be the D (5 bases). The CDR3 has 12 residues. Germline V CDR1 and CDR2: SGHVS, FNYEAQ. Trimming took 1 base from V and 7 from J, leaving 8 bases between them. The CDR3 reads CASSLGAAEQYF. In DNA, the CDR3 is TGTGCCAGCAGCTTAGGAGCGGCGGAGCAGTACTTC.

The table lists this clonotype with a few counts. The rearrangement joins TRBV4-1 to TRBJ1-5; D is ambiguous. Germline V gene data show CDR1 as MGHRA and CDR2 as YSYEKL. The CDR3 length is 14 residues. Trimming cost V 1 base and J 2 bases, with 6 bases left between them. CDR3 DNA sequence: TGCGCCAGCAGCCAAGGGAGGGGCAATCAGCCCCAGCATTTT. Translation gives CASSQGRGNQPQHF.

This clonotype was recorded at least ten times. The CDR3 nucleotides read TGTGCCAGCAGCCTTAGACAGGGGGCTAGGGAGCAGTACGTC. Amino acids: CASSLRQGAREQYV. V gene TRBV28 combines with J gene TRBJ2-7; TRBD1 matches at 10 bases. CDR3 length equals 14 residues. Germline CDR1 MDHEN, CDR2 SYDVKM. The ends lost 6 bases at V and 7 bases at J; junction bases unmatched: 9.

A remark on this clonotype: This may be a read error: a much more frequent sequence differs by one nucleotide. J is TRBJ2-3 and V is TRBV11-1; D could derive from TRBD1 or TRBD2 (5 bases each). Per the germline V gene, CDR1 is SGHAT and CDR2 is FQDESV (reference sequence). This CDR3 is built from 16 residues. V was cut by 5 bases and J by 2 bases, with 17 bases left in between. CDR3 bases: TGTGCCAGCAGCCGGACTCCCCGGACACTCACAGATACGCAGTATTTT. Translated, it gives CASSRTPRTLTDTQYF.

The rearrangement uses TRBV5-8 and TRBJ2-2, with D unclear. The V end lost 4 bases, the J end lost 7 bases, and 14 bases lay between the germline ends. CDR1 SGHTS and CDR2 YDEGEE come from the germline V gene. CDR3 length equals 14 residues. The CDR3 protein is CASSAGVVCGELFF. The DNA of the CDR3 is TGTGCCAGCAGCGCTGGGGTGGTCTGCGGGGAGCTGTTTTTT.

This clonotype was counted many times. One end of the junction fails to match germline, which may point to a read error. The rearrangement joins TRBV3-1 to TRBJ2-1; the match to TRBD2 covers 7 bases. The CDR3 loop spans 14 amino acids. Germline V gene data show CDR1 as LGHDT and CDR2 as YNNKEL (reference sequence). CDR3 amino acids: CASSLTASGDEKFF. The CDR3 nucleotides are TGTGCCAGCAGCTTGACAGCTAGCGGTGATGAGAAGTTCTTC.

This clonotype was recorded at least ten times. The chain is built from TRBV6-5 and TRBJ2-1; 9 nucleotides align to TRBD1. V gave up 8 bases and J gave up 0 bases; unmatched junction bases: 14. CDR3 length: 18 amino acids. Germline V gene lookup returns CDR1 MNHEY and CDR2 SVGAGI. In nucleotides, the CDR3 is TGTGCCAGCCGTTGGGACAGGGCAAATAGGAGCTCCTACAATGAGCAGTTCTTC. Its protein product is CASRWDRANRSSYNEQFF.

This clonotype was recorded many times. The chain employs TRBV5-1 and TRBJ2-3, with 8 nucleotides matching TRBD2. V lost 4 bases to trimming and J lost 4 bases; unmatched junction nucleotides: 11. CDR1 is SGHRS, CDR2 YFSETQ, per germline. The CDR3 is 16 amino acids. The CDR3 loop reads CASSQLRAGGSDTQYF. In DNA form, the CDR3 reads TGCGCCAGCAGCCAGCTGCGGGCGGGGGGTTCAGATACGCAGTATTTT.

This clonotype was detected ten times or more. V is TRBV7-2 and J is TRBJ1-5; TRBD1 is a possible D gene (5 bases). This CDR3 has 15 residues. Trimming removed 3 bases from V and 3 bases from J, with 12 bases in between. CDR1 and CDR2 (germline): SGHTA, FQGNSA. This CDR3 is CASSFFGGYNQPQHF. Written as DNA, the CDR3 is TGTGCCAGCAGCTTCTTCGGGGGTTACAATCAGCCCCAGCATTTT.

Comments on this clonotype: A much bigger clone sits one base away, suggesting this may be a read error. V is TRBV18 and J is TRBJ1-1; unclear D gene. This CDR3 has 15 amino acids. Trimming left V 0 bases short and J 3 bases short, with 11 bases between. The germline gives CDR1 KGHSH, CDR2 LQKENI. CDR3 DNA sequence: TGTGCCAGCTCACCACCGAGCATGGTGGACACTGAAGCTTTCTTT. Amino acid sequence: CASSPPSMVDTEAFF. Combining the CDR3 with reference TRBV18 and TRBJ1-1 gives the whole variable domain NAGVMQNPRHLVRRRGQEARLRCSPMKGHSHVYWYRQLPEEGLKFMVYLQKENIIDESGMPKERFSAEFPKEGPSILRIQQVVRGDSAAYFCASSPPSMVDTEAFFGQGTRLTVV.